This paragraph reports one T cell receptor beta chain. Its matching antigen is unknown. The data were taken from a study of T cell responses to AZD1222 COVID-19 vaccine. Overall study: Second-dose timings of about 4 or about 12 weeks were pooled.

Profiling relied on immunoSEQ multiplex PCR, and the TCRdb table lists in-frame clones only, not all of them. Altogether fewer than 130,000 clones are present, about 92% being singletons, with the ten largest covering about 1.2%. Germline lookup yields CDR1 SEHNR and CDR2 FQNEAQ (reference sequence). V lost 1 base and J 4 bases, leaving 13 bases between the germline ends. The CDR3 loop spans 15 amino acids. Study-level points and caveats: Unmutated variant regions are reportedly targeted by nearly half of spike-specific TCRs.

The sample consisted of peripheral blood, taken on day 0 of AZD1222 vaccination. The clonotype comes from an adult in good health. This sequence joins TRBV7-9 and TRBJ1-2; tentatively, D is TRBD1 (5 bases). CDR3 in amino acids: CASSLGGAPVYGYTF. CDR3 DNA: TGTGCCAGCAGCTTAGGAGGGGCCCCCGTCTATGGCTACACCTTC.